Sequencing of this T cell receptor (beta chain) was carried out in a study of Graves' ophthalmopathy and Graves' hyperthyroidism. CDR3 length equals 15 residues. J lost 4 bases, V lost 5 bases, and 6 bases had no gene match. Germline V gene sequence: CDR1 SGHAT, CDR2 FQNNGV. This clonotype was observed a few times. As the template, RNA transcripts were used to amplify TCR beta CDR3 regions. The first-round RT-PCR employed HTBI primers together with the Qiagen OneStep RT-PCR kit. A multiplex PCR was then performed as the second round. TCRdb recomputed calls from the multiplex PCR reads with MiXCR, one row per CDR3 protein. This sample has 400,000 to 450,000 distinct CDR3 sequences, with 20% to 25% found just once. The diagnostic workup employed clinical symptoms, serum thyroxine, TRAb, thyroid ultrasound and orbital computed tomography.

V usage is TRBV11-2 and J usage is TRBJ2-1; 9 bases line up with TRBD1. The source is a woman under 30 with stable Graves' hyperthyroidism. The sequenced sample consisted of peripheral blood. The CDR3 reads CASSPDRGRYNEQFF. CDR3 DNA: TGTGCCAGCAGCCCGGACAGGGGTCGGTACAATGAGCAGTTCTTC.